This TCR beta chain was recorded in a study of OX40 agonist ivuxolimab in advanced cancers. This clone turned up a few times. Assay used: immunoSEQ multiplex PCR; TCRdb lists only in-frame clones, some missing. The repertoire holds approximately 40,000 clones, with approximately 81% as singletons. V lost 3 bases and J lost 6, with 18 bases in between. The germline V gene has CDR1 MDHEN and CDR2 SYDVKM. This CDR3 has 15 residues. The sequencing here drew on CD4+ or CD8+ T cells sorted from blood, taken in a trial of the OX40 agonist ivuxolimab. The receptor was derived from an adult with an advanced solid tumor such as melanoma, head and neck, liver or kidney cancer. The gene calls are TRBV28 and TRBJ2-7; D uncertain. The CDR3 loop is CASSLRFTPPGEQYF. The CDR3 DNA sequence: TGTGCCAGCAGTTTGCGATTCACACCCCCTGGCGAGCAGTACTTC.